A single sample gave rise to the 4 T cell receptor beta chains below, sequenced in a study of T cells in Graves' hyperthyroidism and ophthalmopathy (dated by TCRdb to about 2019). Libraries were constructed by multiplex PCR. The sequencer was an Illumina HiSeq 2000. Amplification of TCR beta CDR3 regions was carried out from RNA transcripts. The TCR CDR3 was subjected to a first round of RT-PCR using the HTBI primer set and the Qiagen OneStep RT-PCR kit. In TCRdb, the public reads were trimmed at Q25 with fastp and aligned with MiXCR, with productive beta chains retained. Entries that share a CDR3 protein sequence are merged under the most common genes and DNA. The table for this sample lists about 500,000 distinct CDR3 sequences; over 15% of them were counted only once. Clones ranked in the top ten supply about 17% of the sample. Sequenced: blood. These receptors were collected from a young woman with Graves' hyperthyroidism.

The chain joins TRBV6-1 to TRBJ2-1, with 9 bases matching TRBD1. Trimming at V came to 8 bases and at J to 4 bases, leaving 18 bases not matched to a gene. CDR3 length: 18 amino acids. Germline CDR1 and CDR2: MNHNS and SASEGT. The CDR3 DNA sequence: TGTGCCAGCGGACAGGGGCGAGTGGCCAGGAACCTGTACAATGAGCAGTTCTTC. Amino acids: CASGQGRVARNLYNEQFF.

This clonotype was seen repeatedly, ten times or more. This chain joins TRBV7-8 and TRBJ2-7; TRBD2 matches 7 bases. Germline trimming cut 5 bases from V and 3 bases from J; bases unmatched to any gene: 10. Germline CDR1 SGHVS, CDR2 FQNEAQ. The CDR3 has 15 residues. The CDR3 protein is CASSQSGGGFYEQYF. In nucleotides, the CDR3 is TGTGCCAGCAGCCAGTCCGGGGGAGGGTTCTACGAGCAGTACTTC.

This clonotype was seen at least ten times. CDR3 bases: TGTGCCAGCAGCTTATGGGACAGGTCGAACAATGAGCAGTTCTTC. This encodes CASSLWDRSNNEQFF. This sequence joins TRBV7-9 and TRBJ2-1, with TRBD1 matching 8 bases. V lost 2 bases and J lost 5; bases outside the gene matches: 5. This CDR3 is 15 amino acids long. Per the germline V gene, CDR1 is SEHNR and CDR2 is FQNEAQ (reference sequence).

This chain links TRBV5-1 with TRBJ1-1, with D possibly matching TRBD1 (5 bases). The V end lost 0 bases, the J end lost 0 bases, and 15 bases lay between the germline ends. The CDR3 spans 17 residues. The germline V gene encodes CDR1 SGHRS and CDR2 YFSETQ. CDR3 coding DNA: TGCGCCAGCAGCTTGGACAGGCCCGGGTACATGAACACTGAAGCTTTCTTT. This gives the protein CASSLDRPGYMNTEAFF.